The rows below give T cell receptor beta chains drawn from one sample of a study of identical twins. TCRdb passed the 5' RACE reads through MiXCR, listing each CDR3 protein once. Found here are around 240,000 distinct CDR3 sequences, roughly a tenth of them singletons; the top ten hold 9% to 10%. Sequenced material: memory T cells sorted from blood. These TCRs come from a man in his forties or fifties in good health. CDR3s include the opening cysteine and the closing phenylalanine or tryptophan. Each record gives: V gene, D gene, clone size, J gene, CDR3 DNA, CDR3 protein. D genes are given only for firm matches. Clone size is not always given. Where it is, it says once, few, many or a class for expanded clones.

TRBV7-8	TRBD2	few	TRBJ2-2	TGTGCCAGCAGCCCAACCAGCGGGAGGGGAGGCACCGGGGAGCTGTTTTTT	CASSPTSGRGGTGELFF
TRBV4-1	-	-	TRBJ1-3	TGCGCCGGCAGCCAAGCTGGCTCTGGCAACACCATATATTTT	CAGSQAGSGNTIYF
TRBV6-1	-	-	TRBJ1-4	TGTGCCAGACCTAGGGTGTGGCAGGGCCCGATCATTAATGAAAAACTGTTTTTT	CARPRVWQGPIINEKLFF
TRBV28	-	-	TRBJ1-5	TGTGCCAGCAGTTTGGGGGGGGATATGCCCCAGCATTTT	CASSLGGDMPQHF
TRBV19	TRBD2	-	TRBJ2-7	TGTGCCAGTAGTATTGGGACTAGCGGGACCTCCTACGAGCAGTACTTC	CASSIGTSGTSYEQYF
TRBV7-2	TRBD2	-	TRBJ2-7	TGTGCCAGCACACCCCTAGCGGGATTGCTTTACGAGCAGTACTTC	CASTPLAGLLYEQYF
TRBV18	-	many	TRBJ2-3	TGTGCCAGCTCAAAGGGAGTGAACACAGATACGCAGTATTTT	CASSKGVNTDTQYF
TRBV20-1	-	-	TRBJ1-1	TGCAGTGCCCCCAGGGAGGAGAGGTACACTGAAGCTTTCTTT	CSAPREERYTEAFF
TRBV7-2	TRBD1	-	TRBJ2-7	TGTGCCAGCAGCCGGGACAGAGCCGAGCAGTACTTC	CASSRDRAEQYF
TRBV7-2	-	-	TRBJ2-5	TGTGCCAGCAGCCCCGTATGGGGGGAGACCCAGTACTTC	CASSPVWGETQYF
TRBV20-1	TRBD1	few	TRBJ1-5	TGCAGTGCTAGAGTACTCCGGGACAGGGCGACATATAGCAATCAGCCCCAGCATTTT	CSARVLRDRATYSNQPQHF
TRBV19	-	-	TRBJ2-3	TGTGCCGCCCAACCGGGGCCGGGGGTCTCAACAGATACGCAGTATTTT	CAAQPGPGVSTDTQYF
TRBV20-1	-	many	TRBJ1-1	TGCAGTGTTACGGGATCCCTTAACACTGAAGCTTTCTTT	CSVTGSLNTEAFF
TRBV5-1	-	-	TRBJ2-3	TGCGCCAGCAGCTTGGGTACGGCCGCAGATACGCAGTATTTT	CASSLGTAADTQYF
TRBV7-9	TRBD2	many	TRBJ2-1	TGTGCCAGCACCTATACTAGCGGGAGAAGGAATGAGCAGTTCTTC	CASTYTSGRRNEQFF
TRBV5-1	-	many	TRBJ1-4	TGCGCCAGCAGCCCAGGATCCACAACTAATGAAAAACTGTTTTTT	CASSPGSTTNEKLFF
TRBV11-2	-	many	TRBJ2-3	TGTGCCAGCAGTCCTGAGACTATCTCAGATACGCAGTATTTT	CASSPETISDTQYF
TRBV27	TRBD2	-	TRBJ2-1	TGTGCCAGCAAACGGGAGGGCCTGAATGAGCAGTTCTTC	CASKREGLNEQFF
TRBV30	-	few	TRBJ2-3	TGTGCCTGGACCCCCAACCCGAGGGCAGATACGCAGTATTTT	CAWTPNPRADTQYF
TRBV5-1	-	many	TRBJ1-2	TGCGCCAGCAGCTTGGGTCAGGGCGTTTATGGCTACACCTTC	CASSLGQGVYGYTF
TRBV5-1	-	-	TRBJ1-2	TGCGCCAGCAGCCTCGCCCCGACAGGAGGCTACACCTTC	CASSLAPTGGYTF
TRBV5-1	TRBD2	few	TRBJ2-3	TGCGCCAGCAGCTTGGCTAGCGGGAGTATAGATACGCAGTATTTT	CASSLASGSIDTQYF
TRBV27	-	-	TRBJ1-1	TGTGCCAGCCGATACCCCAACGCGCAGAACACTGAAGCTTTCTTT	CASRYPNAQNTEAFF
TRBV19	-	many	TRBJ1-1	TGTGCCAGTAGTATCATGGCGGTGAACACTGAAGCTTTCTTT	CASSIMAVNTEAFF
TRBV24-1	-	few	TRBJ2-1	TGTGCCACCAGTGTCAACCGGGACTTTAACAATGAGCAGTTCTTC	CATSVNRDFNNEQFF
TRBV20-1	-	many	TRBJ2-7	TGCAGTGCTAGAGGCGACAGGGACTTATACGAGCAGTACTTC	CSARGDRDLYEQYF
TRBV6-1	TRBD1	many	TRBJ1-2	TGTGCCAGCAGTGAACCCGGGACAGATATTCGTAATGGCTACACCTTC	CASSEPGTDIRNGYTF
TRBV7-2	TRBD2	-	TRBJ2-5	TGTGCCAGCAGCGCCCTGGGAGGGCTTACCCAGTACTTC	CASSALGGLTQYF
TRBV14	TRBD1	few	TRBJ1-2	TGTGCCAGCAGCCCCAGGGGGTCTGGCTACACCTTC	CASSPRGSGYTF
TRBV25-1	-	few	TRBJ2-7	TGTGCCAGCAGTCGCACAGGGAGTCCCTACGAGCAGTACTTC	CASSRTGSPYEQYF
TRBV6-6	-	many	TRBJ1-1	TGTGCCAGCAGTTACCTAGTGAACACTGAAGCTTTCTTT	CASSYLVNTEAFF
TRBV5-1	-	many	TRBJ1-1	TGCGCCAGCAGCTTGGTGCCGGAGAACACTGAAGCTTTCTTT	CASSLVPENTEAFF
TRBV29-1	-	many	TRBJ1-1	TGCAGCGTTGGCCCCCGTGGGGGGAACACTGAAGCTTTCTTT	CSVGPRGGNTEAFF
TRBV5-1	-	many	TRBJ2-7	TGCGCCAGCAGCTTGGTCACAGGGAGCTCCTACGAGCAGTACTTC	CASSLVTGSSYEQYF
TRBV6-5	-	many	TRBJ1-5	TGTGCCAGCAGTTTAACATCATGGCAGCCCCAGCATTTT	CASSLTSWQPQHF
TRBV4-1	-	-	TRBJ2-6	TGCGCCAGCAGCCAGGACACCCCGGGACGGTTTTTTGGGTCTGGGGCCAACGTCCTGACTTTC	CASSQDTPGRFFGSGANVLTF
TRBV2	-	-	TRBJ2-7	TGTGCCAGCAGTGAATCGCAGGGTTCCAGCCTGTACTTC	CASSESQGSSLYF
TRBV20-1	TRBD1	few	TRBJ2-7	TGCAGTGCTGCCTCCGGGACAGACTCCTACGAGCAGTACTTC	CSAASGTDSYEQYF
TRBV11-2	-	many	TRBJ2-7	TGTGCCAGTTCGGCCGGAATCTACGAGCAGTACTTC	CASSAGIYEQYF
TRBV5-1	-	many	TRBJ1-2	TGCGCCAGCAGCATTGACAGCGACTATGGCTACACCTTC	CASSIDSDYGYTF
TRBV18	-	-	TRBJ2-7	TGTGCCAGCTCACCACCAGCAGGGGGGGTTGAGCAGTACTTC	CASSPPAGGVEQYF
TRBV9	-	-	TRBJ2-5	TGTGCCAGCAGCGTAAGCTGGCTTTCAGAGACCCAGTACTTC	CASSVSWLSETQYF
TRBV11-2	-	many	TRBJ2-1	TGTGCCAGCAGCTTAGACACCAATGAGCAGTTCTTC	CASSLDTNEQFF
TRBV20-1	-	-	TRBJ1-2	TGCAGTGCTAGAGACAGTGAACTTCTATATGGCTACACCTTC	CSARDSELLYGYTF
TRBV14	-	few	TRBJ2-7	TGTGCCAGCAGCCAAATAAGACAAAGCGAGCAGTACTTC	CASSQIRQSEQYF
TRBV5-1	TRBD1	-	TRBJ2-7	TGCGCCAGCAGAACAGGGGGCTCGATCTACGAGCAGTACTTC	CASRTGGSIYEQYF
TRBV5-6	-	many	TRBJ2-5	TGTGCCAGCAGCTTGGCGCTACAAGAGACCCAGTACTTC	CASSLALQETQYF
TRBV12-3/TRBV12-4	-	large	TRBJ2-7	TGTGCCAGCAGCTCACAGATATACGAGCAGTACTTC	CASSSQIYEQYF